These 31 T cell receptor beta chains were sequenced from one sample in a study of identifying expanded T cells in peripheral blood (dated by TCRdb to the late 2010s). Library preparation used the immunoSEQ multiplex PCR assay. TCRdb re-hosts the immuneACCESS table, in-frame sequences only. Its copies lack some clones; in the studies checked, an unresolved V gene accounts for under half of them, and the cause for the rest is not known. The table for this sample lists more than 85,000 clones; about 88% of them were counted only once. The ten top clones hold 7% to 9% of the sample. The specimen sequenced was blood. These receptors all come from a person aged 18 to 70 in good health.

The CDR3 reads CASRGGYSNTGELFF. DNA for the CDR3: TGTGCCAGCCGGGGAGGGTACTCGAACACCGGGGAGCTGTTTTTT. The chain has TRBV6-5 and TRBJ2-2, with 7 positions matching TRBD2. CDR1 is MNHEY, CDR2 SVGAGI, per germline. This CDR3 has 15 amino acids. V trimming: 8 bases; J trimming: 0 bases; junction bases outside the gene matches: 6.

The chain employs TRBV28 and TRBJ1-5; D gene ambiguous. The CDR3 is 11 amino acids. The V end was cut by 2 bases, the J end by 10 bases, with 6 bases between. Germline V gives CDR1 MDHEN, CDR2 SYDVKM. CDR3 nucleotide sequence: TGTGCCAGCAGTTTACGACTTCCCCAGCATTTT. Its protein is CASSLRLPQHF.

The rearrangement joins TRBV28 to TRBJ1-5; tentatively, D is TRBD1 (6 bases). This CDR3 spans 16 amino acids. Germline CDR1 is MDHEN and CDR2 is SYDVKM. Trimming removed 6 bases at V and 4 bases at J, with 19 bases between. CDR3 nucleotide sequence: TGTGCCAGCAGCCCTATCGGTAGGGGGGAAAATCAGCCCCAGCATTTT. Translation gives CASSPIGRGENQPQHF. Full variable domain (rest looked up from reference TRBV28 and TRBJ1-5): DVKVTQSSRYLVKRTGEKVFLECVQDMDHENMFWYRQDPGLGLRLIYFSYDVKMKEKGDIPEGYSVSREKKERFSLILESASTNQTSMYLCASSPIGRGENQPQHFGDGTRLSIL.

In this sample, this clone turned up once. V is TRBV2 and J is TRBJ2-3; maybe TRBD1 (5 bases). Germline lookup yields CDR1 SNHLY and CDR2 FYNNEI. The CDR3 length is 14 residues. V dropped 4 bases and J dropped 3 bases, with 11 bases sitting between them. In DNA, the CDR3 is TGTGCCAGCAGTGTAGTCAGGGTGACAGATACGCAGTATTTT. This encodes CASSVVRVTDTQYF.

This rearrangement joins TRBV18 to TRBJ1-2, with D unclear. CDR1 and CDR2 (germline): KGHSH, LQKENI. This CDR3 comprises 15 residues. V was clipped by 0 bases and J by 3 bases, with 11 bases between them. Here the CDR3 reads CASSPPVGRYYGYTF. In nucleotides, the CDR3 is TGTGCCAGCTCACCACCTGTTGGCAGATACTATGGCTACACCTTC.

This chain connects TRBV5-1 to TRBJ2-4; 9 bases are a match to TRBD2. From germline, CDR1 is SGHRS and CDR2 YFSETQ. V lost 0 bases, J lost 2 bases, and 6 bases stayed unmatched. The CDR3 consists of 17 residues. CDR3 sequence (DNA): TGCGCCAGCAGCTTGGATTGGCGGGAGGGTCCCAAAAACATTCAGTACTTC. It codes for CASSLDWREGPKNIQYF.

J is TRBJ1-3 and V is TRBV7-9, with D unresolved. The V and J ends lost 2 bases and 4 bases respectively, with 12 bases between them. The CDR3 has 15 amino acids. CDR1 and CDR2 from the germline V gene are SEHNR and FQNEAQ (reference sequence). CDR3 nucleotide sequence: TGTGCCAGCAGCTTAAACCCCAAAGGGGGAAACACCATATATTTT. Protein: CASSLNPKGGNTIYF.

The CDR3 reads CASSLQGAASRNEQFF. As DNA, the CDR3 is TGCGCCAGCAGCTTACAGGGGGCGGCTAGTCGAAATGAGCAGTTCTTC. The chain joins TRBV5-1 to TRBJ2-1; TRBD1 matches at 9 bases. The V and J ends lost 2 bases and 7 bases, in that order; junction bases with no gene match: 10. This CDR3 region has 16 residues. Germline values: CDR1 SGHRS, CDR2 YFSETQ.

The rearrangement joins TRBV5-1 to TRBJ2-7, with 8 bases lining up with TRBD1. Germline CDR1 and CDR2: SGHRS and YFSETQ. The CDR3 totals 14 residues. V trimming: 5 bases; J trimming: 0 bases; junction bases outside the gene matches: 4. The CDR3 DNA is TGCGCCAGCAGGGAACAGGGGGTCTCCTACGAGCAGTACTTC. This sequence encodes CASREQGVSYEQYF.

The CDR3 protein is CASSSWSLGTSQETQYF. The CDR3 nucleotides are TGTGCCAGTAGTAGTTGGTCCCTAGGGACGTCGCAAGAGACCCAGTACTTC. The chain employs TRBV19 and TRBJ2-5; D may correspond to TRBD1 or TRBD2 (5 bases each). V was trimmed by 4 bases and J by 2 bases, leaving 20 bases between them. Germline V gene sequence: CDR1 LNHDA, CDR2 SQIVND (reference sequence). This CDR3 region has 17 residues.

The count of this clone is one. The chain combines TRBV7-3 with TRBJ2-2; unclear D gene. Trimming removed 5 bases from V and 3 bases from J, with 10 bases in between. Germline assignment: CDR1 SGHTA and CDR2 FQGTGA. The length of the CDR3 is 14 residues. DNA for the CDR3: TGTGCCAGCAGCAGCAGACCTGACACCGGGGAGCTGTTTTTT. Protein product: CASSSRPDTGELFF.

This clone has just a few counts. The V call is TRBV10-3, the J call TRBJ2-7; D tentatively fits TRBD1 or TRBD2 (6 bases each). The CDR3 is 11 residues long. Germline V CDR1 and CDR2: ENHRY, SYGVKD. V was clipped by 0 bases and J by 10 bases, with 7 bases between them. The DNA of the CDR3 is TGTGCCATCAGTGAGTCCGGGGGCCAGTACTTC. Residues: CAISESGGQYF.

This clone came up a few times. The V gene is TRBV7-2, the J gene TRBJ1-1; D is uncertain. CDR3 length: 13 residues. Germline V CDR1 and CDR2: SGHTA, FQGNSA. V lost 1 base and J 3 bases, leaving 6 bases between the germline ends. The CDR3 coding sequence is TGTGCCAGCAGCTTAGTGGAAGACACTGAAGCTTTCTTT. Translation gives CASSLVEDTEAFF. Supplemented by reference TRBV7-2 and TRBJ1-1, the full variable domain reads GAGVSQSPSNKVTEKGKDVELRCDPISGHTALYWYRQSLGQGLEFLIYFQGNSAPDKSGLPSDRFSAERTGGSVSTLTIQRTQQEDSAVYLCASSLVEDTEAFFGQGTRLTVV.

V and J are TRBV5-6 and TRBJ1-1; D remains ambiguous. CDR3 length: 14 residues. From germline, CDR1 is SGHDT and CDR2 YYEEEE. V was cut by 5 bases and J by 0 bases, with 11 bases left in between. DNA of the CDR3: TGTGCCAGCAGGTTCGGCGGAATGAACACTGAAGCTTTCTTT. It translates to CASRFGGMNTEAFF.

The chain links TRBV7-9 to TRBJ2-1; D remains ambiguous. Trimming removed 3 bases at V and 9 bases at J, with 3 bases between. In germline, CDR1 is SEHNR, CDR2 FQNEAQ (reference sequence). The CDR3 extends over 10 amino acids. This CDR3 reads CASSFREQFF. The CDR3 DNA reads TGTGCCAGCAGCTTTCGTGAGCAGTTCTTC. Full variable domain (missing parts from reference TRBV7-9 and TRBJ2-1): DTGVSQNPRHKITKRGQNVTFRCDPISEHNRLYWYRQTLGQGPEFLTYFQNEAQLEKSRLLSDRFSAERPKGSFSTLEIQRTEQGDSAMYLCASSFREQFFGPGTRLTVL.

This chain joins TRBV5-1 and TRBJ2-7; D is unclear. Trimming shortened V by 1 base and J by 2 bases, and 10 bases separated the two germline ends. Germline V gives CDR1 SGHRS, CDR2 YFSETQ. This CDR3 contains 14 residues. CDR3 sequence: CASSLSHLAYEQYF. CDR3 coding DNA: TGCGCCAGCAGCTTGAGCCACCTAGCCTACGAGCAGTACTTC.

J is TRBJ1-2 and V is TRBV2; tentatively, D is TRBD1 (6 bases). The V end was cut by 0 bases, the J end by 8 bases, with 16 bases between. Per the germline V gene, CDR1 is SNHLY and CDR2 is FYNNEI. This CDR3 region has 15 residues. The CDR3 here is CASSEARWGAGGYTF. DNA of the CDR3: TGTGCCAGCAGTGAAGCGCGGTGGGGGGCAGGGGGCTACACCTTC.

The genes are TRBV5-4 and TRBJ1-3; D is possibly TRBD1 (5 bases). V was trimmed by 0 bases and J by 0 bases, leaving 7 bases between them. Germline CDR1 reads SGHNT; CDR2 reads YYREEE (reference sequence). This CDR3 spans 15 amino acids. The CDR3 DNA is TGTGCCAGCAGCTTGGACAGGAGCTCTGGAAACACCATATATTTT. This translates into CASSLDRSSGNTIYF.

This clone appeared once. This chain connects TRBV9 to TRBJ2-3; TRBD2 agrees at 9 bases. The germline V gene has CDR1 SGDLS and CDR2 YYNGEE. The junction had 7 bases not matched to a gene; V was cut back by 0 bases and J by 2 bases. This CDR3 contains 17 residues. CDR3 nucleotide sequence: TGTGCCAGCAGCGTAGGATTGAGCGGGGGGTCCACAGATACGCAGTATTTT. It is translated as CASSVGLSGGSTDTQYF. The full variable domain, with the rest looked up from reference TRBV9 and TRBJ2-3, is DSGVTQTPKHLITATGQRVTLRCSPRSGDLSVYWYQQSLDQGLQFLIQYYNGEERAKGNILERFSAQQFPDLHSELNLSSLELGDSALYFCASSVGLSGGSTDTQYFGPGTRLTVL.

This clone was counted once. The rearrangement joins TRBV27 to TRBJ2-5; 8 bases are shared with TRBD1. J lost 5 bases, V lost 6 bases, and 8 bases had no gene match. Germline V lookup: CDR1 MNHEY, CDR2 SMNVEV (reference sequence). CDR3 length equals 14 residues. DNA for the CDR3: TGTGCCAGCAGCACAGGGGGTGGAGGGGAGACCCAGTACTTC. Translation gives CASSTGGGGETQYF.

This clone was picked up a small number of times. This chain connects TRBV15 to TRBJ1-6; 9 bases match TRBD1. CDR3 length: 14 amino acids. CDR1 LNHNV and CDR2 YYDKDF come from the germline V gene (reference sequence). V dropped 3 bases and J dropped 7; count of bases not matched to a gene: 1. The CDR3 sequence: CATSRGQGNSPLHF. CDR3 in DNA: TGTGCCACCAGCAGGGGACAGGGAAATTCACCCCTCCACTTT.

The CDR3 bases are TGCGCCAGCAGCGAACCCCGACAGGGCGCTTCACCCCTCCACTTT. Translation gives CASSEPRQGASPLHF. The chain is built from TRBV4-1 and TRBJ1-6, with 7 bases aligning to TRBD1. The CDR3 totals 15 residues. Germline assignment: CDR1 MGHRA and CDR2 YSYEKL. With 5 bases clipped from V and 9 bases from J, the junction kept 10 bases outside the gene matches.

This clone was seen repeatedly, ten times or more. The chain employs TRBV11-2 and TRBJ2-7, with 10 bases that match TRBD1. Trimming removed 7 bases from V and 2 bases from J; junction bases left unmatched: 2. Germline loops: CDR1 SGHAT, CDR2 FQNNGV. The CDR3 extends over 13 amino acids. The CDR3 loop is CASTGTGAYEQYF. CDR3 in DNA: TGTGCCAGCACGGGGACAGGGGCCTACGAGCAGTACTTC. The full variable domain, in which reference TRBV11-2 and TRBJ2-7 provide the parts outside the CDR3, is EAGVAQSPRYKIIEKRQSVAFWCNPISGHATLYWYQQILGQGPKLLIQFQNNGVVDDSQLPKDRFSAERLKGVDSTLKIQPAKLEDSAVYLCASTGTGAYEQYFGPGTRLTVT.

The V call is TRBV7-6, the J call TRBJ2-1, with 11 nucleotides matching TRBD2. V was pared by 2 bases and J by 6 bases, with 3 bases of the junction left unmatched. Germline CDR1 is SGHVS and CDR2 is FNYEAQ. The CDR3 is made up of 15 amino acids. The CDR3 DNA is TGTGCCAGCAGCTTAATTAGCGGGGGGGCCAATGAGCAGTTCTTC. Protein: CASSLISGGANEQFF. The whole variable domain, remainder taken from reference TRBV7-6 and TRBJ2-1, is GAGVSQSPRYKVTKRGQDVALRCDPISGHVSLYWYRQALGQGPEFLTYFNYEAQQDKSGLPNDRFSAERPEGSISTLTIQRTEQRDSAMYRCASSLISGGANEQFFGPGTRLTVL.

J is TRBJ1-2 and V is TRBV7-2; 9 bases line up with TRBD1. The V gene end was trimmed by 0 bases and the J gene end by 4 bases; junction bases not matched to a gene: 6. The CDR3 totals 16 residues. In germline, CDR1 is SGHTA, CDR2 FQGNSA. The CDR3 region is CASSLAWTGDVYGYTF. As DNA, the CDR3 is TGTGCCAGCAGCTTAGCCTGGACAGGGGATGTCTATGGCTACACCTTC.

The CDR3 DNA is TGTGCCAGCAGCTTAGAGGGGACAGGGGGCCCCCTCCACTTT. Translated, it gives CASSLEGTGGPLHF. This sequence joins TRBV7-2 and TRBJ1-6, with 12 bases matching TRBD1. V gave up 1 base and J gave up 13 bases; unmatched junction bases: 2. The CDR3 has 14 amino acids. Germline CDR1 reads SGHTA; CDR2 reads FQGNSA.

The chain carries TRBV2 and TRBJ2-6; TRBD1 aligns across 12 bases. After removal of 6 bases from V and 3 bases from J, the junction contained 6 bases not matched to a gene. Per germline, CDR1 SNHLY and CDR2 FYNNEI. This CDR3 is 17 amino acids long. The DNA of the CDR3 is TGTGCCAGCAGGGCGGGACAGGGGGCGGATGGGGCCAACGTCCTGACTTTC. As protein: CASRAGQGADGANVLTF.

The V call is TRBV19, the J call TRBJ1-2; D is unresolved. The CDR3 consists of 16 residues. V gave up 2 bases and J gave up 0 bases, with 13 bases separating them. The germline CDR1 and CDR2 sequences are LNHDA and SQIVND (reference sequence). The CDR3 sequence is CASSIIGGPANYGYTF. The CDR3, as DNA: TGTGCCAGTAGTATAATAGGCGGCCCGGCTAACTATGGCTACACCTTC.

The V gene is TRBV7-3, the J gene TRBJ1-1; TRBD1 might be the D (5 bases). CDR1 and CDR2 (germline): SGHTA, FQGTGA. The V gene lost 0 bases and the J gene lost 8 bases, with 7 bases spanning the gap. CDR3 length: 12 residues. The CDR3 region is CASSLTKGEAFF. CDR3 nucleotides: TGTGCCAGCAGCTTAACAAAGGGGGAAGCTTTCTTT.

The table lists this clone with a count of one. The CDR3 reads CASSVVWGSNEQFF. The CDR3 DNA sequence: TGCGCCAGCAGCGTGGTTTGGGGGAGTAATGAGCAGTTCTTC. The chain combines TRBV5-1 with TRBJ2-1, with D perhaps being TRBD1 or TRBD2 (5 bases each). The CDR3 spans 14 residues. Trimming removed 4 bases at V and 7 bases at J, with 15 bases between. The germline V gene has CDR1 SGHRS and CDR2 YFSETQ.

This chain links TRBV7-7 with TRBJ2-5; maybe TRBD2 (5 bases). Looked up from germline, CDR1 is SSHAT and CDR2 is FNYEAQ (reference sequence). The CDR3 covers 15 residues. V was pared by 3 bases and J by 5 bases, with 16 bases between. The CDR3 bases are TGTGCCAGCAGCTTCGGGGTGGGAGCCTTGGAGACCCAGTACTTC. Translating gives CASSFGVGALETQYF. The complete variable domain, with remaining parts taken from reference TRBV7-7 and TRBJ2-5, reads GAGVSQSPRYKVTKRGQDVTLRCDPISSHATLYWYQQALGQGPEFLTYFNYEAQPDKSGLPSDRFSAERPEGSISTLTIQRTEQRDSAMYRCASSFGVGALETQYFGPGTRLLVL.